Listed here are 21 T cell receptor beta chains from one sample, sequenced in a study of shared clonotypes between healthy human individuals. The protocol was immunoSEQ multiplex PCR, while the TCRdb copy is restricted to in-frame clones and leaves out a portion. Among over a million clones listed, around three quarters were seen once. Material for sequencing was memory CD4+ T cells from PBMCs. Subset defined: CD45RA-negative fraction. The receptor set was obtained from a man younger than 30 in good health. Some clones in this sample may be carry-over from other donors' samples.

This clone was detected only a few times. For the CDR3, the DNA is TGTGCCAGCAGCTTAGGCCTAGCGGGAATCTACAATGAGCAGTTCTTC. Protein product: CASSLGLAGIYNEQFF. This rearrangement joins TRBV7-3 to TRBJ2-1; TRBD2 matches 9 bases. Trimming took 2 bases from V and 3 from J; bases not matched to a gene: 5. CDR3 size: 16 residues. CDR1 is SGHTA and CDR2 is FQGTGA in the germline V gene.

The chain uses TRBV7-6 and TRBJ1-3; unclear D gene. Germline V gene data show CDR1 as SGHVS and CDR2 as FNYEAQ. CDR3 size: 14 residues. Trimming cost V 7 bases and J 7 bases, with 17 bases left between them. CDR3 nucleotide sequence: TGTGCCAGCACTCCATTAAACCTAGCGAACACCATATATTTT. This gives the protein CASTPLNLANTIYF.

The chain couples TRBV7-2 to TRBJ2-1, with 12 positions matching TRBD2. This CDR3 region has 17 residues. The V gene end was trimmed by 4 bases and the J gene end by 5 bases; junction bases not matched to a gene: 9. The germline V gene has CDR1 SGHTA and CDR2 FQGNSA. The chain's CDR3 is CASSWLAGGPENNEQFF. The CDR3 region has the DNA TGTGCCAGCAGCTGGCTAGCGGGAGGGCCAGAAAACAATGAGCAGTTCTTC.

The rearrangement uses TRBV28 and TRBJ2-3; TRBD2 agrees at 8 bases. CDR1 is MDHEN and CDR2 is SYDVKM in the germline V gene. This CDR3 has 16 residues. V gave up 4 bases and J gave up 4 bases; unmatched junction bases: 10. The CDR3 sequence: CASSSMSSGRPDTQYF. The DNA of the CDR3 is TGTGCCAGCAGTTCTATGTCGAGCGGGAGACCAGATACGCAGTATTTT.

J is TRBJ2-7 and V is TRBV29-1; 9 positions agree with TRBD2. V dropped 7 bases and J dropped 6; count of bases not matched to a gene: 10. This CDR3 comprises 13 residues. Looked up from germline, CDR1 is SQVTM and CDR2 is ANQGSEA. The CDR3 is CSARASGEVEQYF. CDR3 in DNA: TGCAGCGCCCGGGCTAGCGGGGAGGTCGAGCAGTACTTC.

CDR3 nucleotide sequence: TGTGCCAGCAGCCCGGGGGGACAGCTGAACACTGAAGCTTTCTTT. The encoded protein is CASSPGGQLNTEAFF. The chain links TRBV11-3 to TRBJ1-1; 7 bases line up with TRBD1. The germline gives CDR1 SGHNT, CDR2 YENEEA. This CDR3 spans 15 amino acids. With 5 bases clipped from V and 0 bases from J, the junction kept 6 bases outside the gene matches.

V gene TRBV28 combines with J gene TRBJ2-7; D gene ambiguous. Trimming took off 5 bases at V and 7 bases at J, with 27 bases between the two ends. This CDR3 comprises 17 residues. The germline CDR1 and CDR2 sequences are MDHEN and SYDVKM. The CDR3, as DNA: TGTGCCAGCAGTCGTTTGAGTCTCAGAGGTATTTTACGGGAGCAGTACTTC. Its protein is CASSRLSLRGILREQYF.

Concerning this clone: Other DNA sequences from this sample encode an identical CDR3 as well. This rearrangement joins TRBV9 to TRBJ2-7; TRBD1 agrees at 8 bases. V dropped 4 bases and J dropped 2; count of bases not matched to a gene: 5. The CDR3 consists of 14 residues. Germline V gene data show CDR1 as SGDLS and CDR2 as YYNGEE. The CDR3 nucleotides read TGTGCCAGCAGCCCAGGACAGGGAGCCTACGAGCAGTACTTC. The encoded protein is CASSPGQGAYEQYF.

In its sample, this clone was seen a few times. The rearrangement uses TRBV28 and TRBJ2-4, with 7 bases lining up with TRBD1. Germline lookup yields CDR1 MDHEN and CDR2 SYDVKM. V dropped 7 bases and J dropped 1; count of bases not matched to a gene: 10. The CDR3 sequence is 16 residues long. DNA of the CDR3: TGTGCCAGCACCAAACAGGGACAGTGGGCCAAAAACATTCAGTACTTC. This gives the protein CASTKQGQWAKNIQYF.

The V gene is TRBV27, the J gene TRBJ1-1; D perhaps matches TRBD1 (5 bases). This CDR3 spans 14 amino acids. Germline CDR1 is MNHEY and CDR2 is SMNVEV (reference sequence). The V and J ends lost 5 bases and 11 bases respectively, with 21 bases between them. This CDR3 is CASSITGTGLRAFF. The CDR3 DNA is TGTGCCAGCAGTATAACGGGGACGGGGCTGAGGGCTTTCTTT.

This clone was seen ten or more times. Other DNA sequences from this sample encode an identical CDR3 as well. The chain couples TRBV7-9 to TRBJ2-3, with D perhaps matching TRBD1 or TRBD2 (5 bases each). CDR1 is SEHNR and CDR2 is FQNEAQ in the germline V gene (reference sequence). The V end lost 5 bases, the J end lost 0 bases, and 9 bases lay between the germline ends. The CDR3 loop spans 14 amino acids. The CDR3 protein is CASSRDRSTDTQYF. CDR3 DNA: TGTGCCAGCAGCCGGGACCGAAGCACAGATACGCAGTATTTT.

The chain employs TRBV28 and TRBJ2-5; D is undetermined. This CDR3 has 14 residues. The V and J ends lost 5 bases and 4 bases respectively, with 14 bases between them. Per the germline V gene, CDR1 is MDHEN and CDR2 is SYDVKM. The CDR3, as DNA: TGTGCCAGCAGTCCCGGCTCCCCCAGAGAGACCCAGTACTTC. Translated: CASSPGSPRETQYF. Full variable domain (outside the CDR3, taken from reference TRBV28 and TRBJ2-5): DVKVTQSSRYLVKRTGEKVFLECVQDMDHENMFWYRQDPGLGLRLIYFSYDVKMKEKGDIPEGYSVSREKKERFSLILESASTNQTSMYLCASSPGSPRETQYFGPGTRLLVL.

This chain connects TRBV6-4 to TRBJ2-6, with 10 nucleotides matching TRBD2. CDR1 MRHNA and CDR2 SNTAGT come from the germline V gene. The J segment lost 0 bases and the V segment lost 5 bases, leaving 4 bases of the junction unmatched. The CDR3 is 17 residues long. The CDR3 region is CASSPTSGDSGANVLTF. The CDR3 DNA sequence: TGTGCCAGCAGTCCTACTAGCGGGGACTCTGGGGCCAACGTCCTGACTTTC.

Of note for this clone: Just one base apart from a much larger clone, this may be a read error. The chain recombines TRBV7-7 with TRBJ2-5; no clear D. Germline CDR1 is SSHAT and CDR2 is FNYEAQ (reference sequence). V dropped 0 bases and J dropped 4 bases, with 3 bases sitting between them. CDR3 length: 12 residues. CDR3 DNA sequence: TGTGCCAGCAGCTTAGCGGGAGAGACCCAGTACTTC. Residues: CASSLAGETQYF.

This chain connects TRBV29-1 to TRBJ1-1; D is unclear. The germline V gene has CDR1 SQVTM and CDR2 ANQGSEA. This CDR3 has 14 amino acids. Trimming left V 3 bases short and J 4 bases short, with 15 bases between. CDR3 sequence: CSVEPALTPTEAFF. The DNA for the CDR3 is TGCAGCGTTGAGCCTGCCCTCACCCCCACTGAAGCTTTCTTT.

V and J are TRBV30 and TRBJ1-6; tentative D call: TRBD1 (6 bases). V was trimmed by 5 bases and J by 8 bases, leaving 13 bases between them. The CDR3 length is 13 residues. CDR1 GTSNPN and CDR2 SVGIG come from the germline V gene (reference sequence). The CDR3 DNA is TGTGCCTGGGCAGGGGCCGGTGATTCACCCCTCCACTTT. This gives the protein CAWAGAGDSPLHF.

This chain links TRBV4-3 with TRBJ1-2; no clear D. The CDR3 has 15 amino acids. Germline lookup yields CDR1 LGHNA and CDR2 YSLEER. Trimming cost V 0 bases and J 4 bases, with 12 bases left between them. The CDR3 region is CASSQDLDRRYGYTF. Here the CDR3 DNA reads TGCGCCAGCAGCCAAGACTTAGACCGTCGCTATGGCTACACCTTC.

The chain has TRBV11-3 and TRBJ2-3; 11 positions agree with TRBD2. With 5 bases clipped from V and 5 bases from J, the junction kept 6 bases outside the gene matches. This CDR3 region has 15 residues. Germline V gene data show CDR1 as SGHNT and CDR2 as YENEEA. Here the CDR3 reads CASSRLAGGRDTQYF. The DNA for the CDR3 is TGTGCCAGCAGCCGGCTAGCGGGAGGACGAGATACGCAGTATTTT.

The gene calls are TRBV2 and TRBJ2-1; a weak D match, TRBD2 (5 bases). The germline V gene has CDR1 SNHLY and CDR2 FYNNEI. CDR3 size: 15 residues. V lost 7 bases and J 9 bases, leaving 22 bases between the germline ends. The DNA of the CDR3 is TGTGCCAGCATGCGTTTGATTTCGAGGGATCCTGAGCAGTTCTTC. It codes for CASMRLISRDPEQFF.

The CDR3 DNA reads TGTGCCTCCGCCCGGGCAGATACGCAGTATTTT. This encodes CASARADTQYF. The rearrangement links TRBV30 to TRBJ2-3; D gene unclear. CDR3 length: 11 amino acids. Trimming took off 7 bases at V and 4 bases at J, with 9 bases between the two ends. In germline, CDR1 is GTSNPN, CDR2 SVGIG (reference sequence).

The V call is TRBV7-3, the J call TRBJ2-1; 9 nucleotides match TRBD2. Trimming took 6 bases from V and 6 from J; bases not matched to a gene: 9. The CDR3 runs 15 residues. Germline loops: CDR1 SGHTA, CDR2 FQGTGA. CDR3 nucleotide sequence: TGTGCCAGCAGAAAGGGGGGGACTAGCCTCAATGAGCAGTTCTTC. This encodes CASRKGGTSLNEQFF.